The next 28 T cell receptor beta chains were all read from a single sample in a study of CD8+CD57+ T cells in acquired aplastic anemia. Investigators profiled TCR beta VDJ and CDR3 from genomic DNA template. TCRdb re-analysed the reads in MiXCR, keeping a single row per CDR3 protein. The table shows 450,000 to 600,000 distinct CDR3 sequences, with around 33% occurring only once. All patients picked for sequencing had shown, by flow cytometry, an expansion of CD8+CD57+ cells. Sequences were obtained from sorted CD4+, CD8+, or CD8+CD57+ T cells (not recorded which) from PBMCs. All receptors come from a human donor with aplastic anemia.

This clonotype was counted a few times. The V call is TRBV12-3 or TRBV12-4, the J call TRBJ2-2, with TRBD2 matching over 7 bases. Losses at the gene ends were 5 bases for V and 4 bases for J; bases not matched to a gene: 4. The CDR3 covers 14 residues. CDR3 sequence (DNA): TGTGCCAGCAGTCCGGGGACTACCACCGGGGAGCTGTTTTTT. Its protein is CASSPGTTTGELFF.

The chain combines TRBV24-1 with TRBJ2-5; D is ambiguous. The germline V gene has CDR1 KGHDR and CDR2 SFDVKD. The CDR3 has 16 amino acids. V shed 3 bases and J shed 5 bases, with 18 bases lying between them. The CDR3 here is CATSDPTGPGGETQYF. CDR3 in DNA: TGTGCCACCAGTGATCCGACTGGTCCGGGTGGGGAGACCCAGTACTTC.

The table lists this clonotype with many counts. V usage is TRBV6-5 and J usage is TRBJ1-2; a possible D gene is TRBD1 (5 bases). Germline V gene data show CDR1 as MNHEY and CDR2 as SVGAGI. This CDR3 spans 14 amino acids. Trimming stripped 4 bases from V and 4 bases from J, with 13 bases between. The DNA for the CDR3 is TGTGCCAGCAGTTTGTACAGGTTGGGCTATGGCTACACCTTC. As protein: CASSLYRLGYGYTF.

This clonotype occurred a few times. Because it lacks the conserved phenylalanine or tryptophan at the end, this CDR3 is likely a read error. This sequence joins TRBV20-1 and TRBJ2-1, with 10 positions matching TRBD2. Germline loops: CDR1 DFQATT, CDR2 SNEGSKA (reference sequence). CDR3 length: 15 amino acids. V shed 3 bases and J 10 bases; nucleotides not matched to a gene: 12. The chain's CDR3 is CSARPPAGGPGEQFL. CDR3 nucleotide sequence: TGCAGTGCTAGGCCCCCAGCGGGAGGGCCTGGGGAGCAGTTCCTC.

The chain carries TRBV10-2 and TRBJ1-5, with 12 bases lining up with TRBD1. Germline CDR1 reads WSHSY; CDR2 reads SAAADI. Trimming at V came to 10 bases and at J to 2 bases, leaving 12 bases not matched to a gene. The CDR3 spans 17 residues. CDR3 bases: TGCGCCACCTCCCCGGGGACAGGGGGCGTGGGCAATCAGCCCCAGCATTTT. This sequence encodes CATSPGTGGVGNQPQHF.

This clonotype has just a few counts. The chain has TRBV9 and TRBJ2-6; no clear D gene. The CDR3 consists of 8 residues. CDR1 and CDR2 from the germline V gene are SGDLS and YYNGEE. Trimming removed 3 bases from V and 19 bases from J, with 5 bases in between. CDR3 sequence: CASSGGTF. In DNA form, the CDR3 reads TGTGCCAGCAGCGGCGGCACTTTC.

The V and J genes are TRBV14 and TRBJ1-1; D might be TRBD1 (5 bases). The V end was cut by 1 base, the J end by 4 bases, with 7 bases between. The CDR3 runs to 13 residues. CDR1 SGHDN and CDR2 FVKESK come from the germline V gene. Here the CDR3 DNA reads TGTGCCAGCAGCCAAGTGGGGACCACTGAAGCTTTCTTT. Encoded protein: CASSQVGTTEAFF.

This chain uses TRBV11-2 with TRBJ2-2, with D perhaps TRBD1 (5 bases). The CDR3 consists of 19 residues. From germline, CDR1 is SGHAT and CDR2 FQNNGV. Trimming left V 2 bases short and J 1 base short, with 20 bases between. The CDR3 spells CASSLFPQPPRGNTGELFF. The CDR3 DNA reads as TGTGCCAGCAGCTTATTTCCGCAGCCACCTAGGGGGAACACCGGGGAGCTGTTTTTT.

This clonotype was counted a few times. The chain recombines TRBV5-1 with TRBJ2-5, with 9 bases matching TRBD1. The CDR3 has 15 residues. V lost 0 bases to trimming and J lost 4 bases; unmatched junction nucleotides: 4. From germline, CDR1 is SGHRS and CDR2 YFSETQ. CDR3 in DNA: TGCGCCAGCAGCTTGGCTGGGACAGGGAGAGAGACCCAGTACTTC. Its translation is CASSLAGTGRETQYF.

Comments on this clonotype: Lacking the conserved final phenylalanine or tryptophan, this CDR3 likely reflects a read error. It is unclear where the CDR3 begins or ends on the DNA, so no DNA is shown, and the CDR3 is as TCRdb lists it. J is TRBJ2-5 and V is TRBV10-1; TRBD2, the D gene given by the table, was not confirmed from the DNA. The germline gives CDR1 WNHNN, CDR2 SYGVQD (reference sequence). The CDR3 sequence runs 15 residues, both termini included. CDR3 region: CASSETGPGTKRPST.

This clonotype was seen more than once but under ten times. The chain employs TRBV27 and TRBJ1-1, with a weak D call TRBD1 (6 bases). The length of the CDR3 is 14 residues. The V gene's germline CDR1 is MNHEY and CDR2 SMNVEV (reference sequence). Trimming left V 5 bases short and J 10 bases short, with 20 bases between. Here the CDR3 DNA reads TGTGCCAGCAGTCGCCGTTTCCAACAGGGAGGAGCTTTCTTT. Protein product: CASSRRFQQGGAFF.

Comment on this clonotype: The junction and the germline gene differ at one end; a read error may be behind it. CDR3 sequence reads: CGSSQTTGVYEQYF. The CDR3 region has the DNA TGTGGCAGCAGCCAAACGACAGGGGTCTACGAGCAGTACTTC. The chain recombines TRBV7-6 with TRBJ2-7, with 8 nucleotides matching TRBD1. Germline V CDR1 and CDR2: SGHVS, FNYEAQ. The length of the CDR3 is 14 residues.

This clonotype was detected ten times or more. The V call is TRBV20-1, the J call TRBJ2-7; D ambiguous. CDR1 and CDR2 (germline): DFQATT, SNEGSKA (reference sequence). The CDR3 runs 14 residues. Deletions cut 6 bases from V and 3 bases from J, with 18 bases between. CDR3: CSAAPPSSGYEQYF. CDR3 sequence (DNA): TGCAGTGCGGCACCCCCCTCTTCGGGCTACGAGCAGTACTTC.

Points on this clonotype: A much more abundant neighbour one base away suggests this may be a read error. This chain joins TRBV2 and TRBJ2-1; TRBD1 agrees at 9 bases. Germline values: CDR1 SNHLY, CDR2 FYNNEI. The CDR3 spans 14 residues. J lost 11 bases, V lost 5 bases, and 10 bases had no gene match. CDR3 sequence reads: CASSIGQGLNKQFF. DNA for the CDR3: TGTGCCAGCAGTATAGGACAGGGGCTGAATAAGCAGTTCTTC.

This clonotype was observed many times. The chain recombines TRBV19 with TRBJ2-7, with 9 bases aligning to TRBD1. V lost 6 bases to trimming and J lost 0 bases; unmatched junction nucleotides: 3. The CDR3 is 14 residues long. Germline values: CDR1 LNHDA, CDR2 SQIVND (reference sequence). CDR3 loop: CASRLTGGSYEQYF. CDR3 DNA sequence: TGTGCCAGTAGGTTGACAGGGGGCTCCTACGAGCAGTACTTC.

This clonotype was counted many times. The chain has TRBV20-1 and TRBJ2-7, with D perhaps TRBD1 or TRBD2 (6 bases each). The CDR3 has 14 residues. Between the trimmed V and J ends, which lost 2 bases and 2 bases, there was a span of 13 bases. Germline CDR1 reads DFQATT; CDR2 reads SNEGSKA (reference sequence). CDR3: CSARWGAGTYEQYF. As DNA, the CDR3 is TGCAGTGCTAGATGGGGGGCGGGGACCTACGAGCAGTACTTC.

This clonotype has a count of ten or more. The chain employs TRBV7-9 and TRBJ1-1; possibly TRBD1 for D (6 bases). V was shortened by 6 bases and J by 4 bases, with 12 bases between the two germline ends. In germline, CDR1 is SEHNR, CDR2 FQNEAQ (reference sequence). The CDR3 is 13 amino acids. CDR3 region: CASRSRGGTEAFF. The CDR3 DNA follows: TGTGCCAGCAGGAGCAGGGGAGGCACTGAAGCTTTCTTT.

The V and J genes are TRBV25-1 and TRBJ2-7; 7 bases fit TRBD2. The CDR3 loop spans 16 amino acids. The V and J ends lost 5 bases and 1 base, in that order; junction bases with no gene match: 11. Germline lookup yields CDR1 MGHDK and CDR2 SYGVNS. Here the CDR3 reads CASSPPGGESSYEQYF. The CDR3 DNA sequence: TGTGCCAGCAGTCCCCCGGGGGGTGAATCGTCCTACGAGCAGTACTTC.

The V call is TRBV7-3, the J call TRBJ2-7, with D perhaps assigned TRBD1 or TRBD2 (5 bases each). Germline-derived CDR1 and CDR2 are SGHTA and FQGTGA. The V end was cut by 3 bases, the J end by 0 bases, with 15 bases between. The CDR3 is made up of 16 amino acids. The CDR3 protein is CASSLEPGRSSYEQYF. Written as DNA, the CDR3 is TGTGCCAGCAGCTTGGAACCGGGACGGAGCTCCTACGAGCAGTACTTC.

In this sample, this clonotype turned up a few times. The genes are TRBV20-1 and TRBJ2-1; TRBD2 matches at 10 bases. The CDR3 has 18 residues. The trim removed 5 bases at V and 4 bases at J, leaving 17 bases unmatched. Germline loops: CDR1 DFQATT, CDR2 SNEGSKA (reference sequence). CDR3 in amino acids: CSAPTTVHLAGVYNEQFF. The CDR3 nucleotides read TGCAGTGCTCCCACAACTGTTCATCTAGCGGGGGTATACAATGAGCAGTTCTTC.

This sequence joins TRBV19 and TRBJ2-3; 7 nucleotides line up with TRBD1. Germline V gene lookup returns CDR1 LNHDA and CDR2 SQIVND (reference sequence). Trimming removed 6 bases from V and 4 bases from J; junction bases left unmatched: 7. This CDR3 region has 14 residues. The CDR3, as DNA: TGTGCCAGTAGCAACCGACAGGGCGCAGATACGCAGTATTTT. Its protein is CASSNRQGADTQYF.

The chain has TRBV7-3 and TRBJ2-1; D may be TRBD1 or TRBD2 (6 bases each). This CDR3 has 16 residues. The V gene's germline CDR1 is SGHTA and CDR2 FQGTGA. Trimming removed 1 base at V and 0 bases at J, with 10 bases between. The CDR3 nucleotides are TGTGCCAGCAGCTTAATAGGGGGGAGCTCCTACAATGAGCAGTTCTTC. This encodes CASSLIGGSSYNEQFF.

This clonotype was seen many times. This sequence joins TRBV12-3 or TRBV12-4 and TRBJ1-5; D gene ambiguous. The CDR3 is 13 residues long. Trimming removed 6 bases at V and 4 bases at J, with 10 bases between. In DNA form, the CDR3 reads TGTGCCAGCAGCGTTAGAAGGAATCAGCCCCAGCATTTT. Translation: CASSVRRNQPQHF.

This clonotype was seen just once. This sequence joins TRBV28 and TRBJ1-5; 10 nucleotides agree with TRBD1. Germline CDR1 and CDR2: MDHEN and SYDVKM. CDR3 length: 19 amino acids. Trimming took 8 bases from V and 4 from J; bases not matched to a gene: 20. CDR3 sequence (DNA): TGTGCCAGCCACGGACCTCCGGGACAGGGGTGGTACCGTAATCAGCCCCAGCATTTT. This encodes CASHGPPGQGWYRNQPQHF.

This clonotype came up many times. The V gene is TRBV9, the J gene TRBJ2-5; 11 positions agree with TRBD2. The length of the CDR3 is 14 residues. The germline V gene has CDR1 SGDLS and CDR2 YYNGEE. J gave up 5 bases and V 0 bases, and 0 bases lay outside the gene matches. DNA for the CDR3: TGTGCCAGCAGCGTAGGGACTAGCGGGGAGACCCAGTACTTC. Translation gives CASSVGTSGETQYF.

Note on this clonotype: The junction does not match germline at one end; this may be a read error. The chain uses TRBV6-1 and TRBJ2-3; maybe TRBD2 (6 bases). Germline CDR1 is MNHNS and CDR2 is SASEGT. The CDR3 has 15 residues. CDR3 DNA sequence: TGTGCCAGCAGTCAAGCTAGCGTTGGCACAGATACGCAGTATTTT. This encodes CASSQASVGTDTQYF.

The chain employs TRBV19 and TRBJ2-3; 11 bases fit TRBD2. The CDR3 runs 16 residues. V was clipped by 5 bases and J by 2 bases; unmatched bases: 6. Germline V CDR1 and CDR2: LNHDA, SQIVND (reference sequence). The CDR3 loop is CASSRTSGRTTDTQYF. CDR3 nucleotide sequence: TGTGCCAGTAGTCGCACTAGCGGGAGAACCACAGATACGCAGTATTTT.

This sequence joins TRBV27 and TRBJ2-7, with 11 bases fitting TRBD2. The germline V gene encodes CDR1 MNHEY and CDR2 SMNVEV (reference sequence). The trim removed 6 bases at V and 3 bases at J, leaving 7 bases unmatched. The CDR3 spans 15 residues. The CDR3 spells CASRPQGLAVYEQYF. The CDR3 nucleotides are TGTGCCAGCAGGCCACAGGGACTAGCGGTCTACGAGCAGTACTTC.